This is a list of T cell receptor beta chains from one sample in a study of control samples from healthy donors and cancer patients. Some clones are missing from TCRdb's copy, which holds only in-frame ones; the method was immunoSEQ multiplex PCR. This sample yields hundreds of thousands of clones, of which about nine tenths are seen a single time; 5% to 8% belongs to the top ten. Sequencing input: PBMCs. The receptor source for this set is a man aged 35 to 55 with head and neck cancer. Both conserved end residues are part of each CDR3. D genes are given only for firm matches. Rows may omit the clone size; those that give it use once, few, many or a size class.

j_gene	abundance	d_gene	v_gene	len	CDR3aa	CDR3nt
TRBJ2-1	-	-	TRBV18	13	CASSPPETNEQFF	TGTGCCAGCTCACCACCCGAAACGAATGAGCAGTTCTTC
TRBJ1-5	-	TRBD1	TRBV19	16	CASSMTGRKKNQPQHF	TGTGCCAGTAGTATGACAGGGAGGAAAAAAAATCAGCCCCAGCATTTT
TRBJ1-1	-	-	TRBV10-3	13	CAISESRGTEAFF	TGTGCCATCAGTGAGTCCCGGGGCACTGAAGCTTTCTTT
TRBJ2-5	-	-	TRBV14	15	CASSQDGRGGETQYF	TGTGCCAGCAGCCAAGATGGAAGAGGGGGGGAGACCCAGTACTTC
TRBJ2-3	-	-	TRBV5-5	16	CASSWRLVESTDTQYF	TGTGCCAGCAGCTGGAGACTAGTTGAAAGCACAGATACGCAGTATTTT
TRBJ1-1	-	-	TRBV5-1	13	CASSDRLVTEAFF	TGCGCCAGCAGCGACCGACTTGTTACTGAAGCTTTCTTT
TRBJ2-1	-	-	TRBV5-1	15	CASSTDRASYNEQFF	TGCGCCAGCAGCACGGACAGAGCCTCCTACAATGAGCAGTTCTTC
TRBJ1-5	-	-	TRBV19	17	CASSPAQWHNSNQPQHF	TGTGCCAGTTCACCCGCCCAGTGGCACAATAGCAATCAGCCCCAGCATTTT
TRBJ1-1	-	-	TRBV5-5	12	CASSLYAGEAFF	TGTGCCAGCAGCTTGTATGCAGGGGAAGCTTTCTTT
TRBJ1-2	-	-	TRBV6-5	15	CASSSSDDLNYGYTF	TGTGCCAGCAGCTCCTCGGACGACCTCAACTATGGCTACACCTTC
TRBJ2-2	few	-	TRBV7-8	14	CASSLDAHPGELFF	TGTGCCAGCAGCTTAGATGCACATCCCGGGGAGCTGTTTTTT
TRBJ2-3	-	TRBD1	TRBV29-1	16	CSVERVGGDPTDTQYF	TGCAGCGTTGAAAGGGTAGGGGGCGATCCAACAGATACGCAGTATTTT
TRBJ2-5	-	-	TRBV7-6	15	CASSLNYQSQETQYF	TGTGCCAGCAGCTTAAATTACCAGAGCCAAGAGACCCAGTACTTC
TRBJ2-3	-	TRBD1	TRBV18	15	CASSPQGYGTDTQYF	TGTGCCAGCTCTCCACAGGGGTATGGCACAGATACGCAGTATTTT
TRBJ2-5	-	-	TRBV24-1	15	CATSDLRDAEETQYF	TGTGCCACCAGTGATTTGCGGGACGCGGAGGAGACCCAGTACTTC
TRBJ2-1	-	-	TRBV18	15	CASSPWTGAQGEQFF	TGTGCCAGCTCACCATGGACGGGAGCTCAAGGGGAGCAGTTCTTC
TRBJ2-7	-	TRBD1	TRBV7-2	14	CASSLTGSTYEQYF	TGTGCCAGCAGCTTGACAGGGTCCACCTACGAGCAGTACTTC
TRBJ1-1	once	TRBD1	TRBV28	16	CASSLYQGGPNTEAFF	TGTGCCAGCAGTTTATACCAGGGGGGCCCGAACACTGAAGCTTTCTTT
TRBJ1-6	once	-	TRBV6-5	15	CASSPGPSYNSPLHF	TGTGCCAGCAGCCCGGGGCCCAGCTATAATTCACCCCTCCACTTT
TRBJ2-1	-	-	TRBV14	14	CASSPGQLYNEQFF	TGTGCCAGCAGCCCTGGACAGCTATACAATGAGCAGTTCTTC
TRBJ2-1	-	TRBD1	TRBV28	15	CASSLRDRGYNEQFF	TGTGCCAGCAGTCTCCGGGACAGGGGATACAATGAGCAGTTCTTC
TRBJ1-3	-	-	TRBV4-1	15	CASSQVISSGNTIYF	TGCGCCAGCAGCCAAGTGATCAGCTCTGGAAACACCATATATTTT
TRBJ1-5	-	-	TRBV12-2	13	CASRRRINQPQHF	TGTGCAAGTCGCCGACGCATAAATCAGCCCCAGCATTTT
TRBJ2-2	-	-	TRBV5-5	15	CASTYGGLHTGELFF	TGTGCCAGCACCTACGGGGGCTTGCACACCGGGGAGCTGTTTTTT
TRBJ2-7	many	TRBD1	TRBV19	12	CASKRGLWEQYF	TGTGCCAGTAAAAGGGGGCTGTGGGAGCAGTACTTC
TRBJ2-6	-	-	TRBV7-3	16	CASSSRPGSGANVLTF	TGTGCCAGCAGCTCCCGCCCTGGCTCTGGGGCCAACGTCCTGACTTTC
TRBJ1-5	-	-	TRBV2	13	CASLGSNNQPQHF	TGTGCCAGCTTAGGGAGCAACAATCAGCCCCAGCATTTT
TRBJ2-5	-	-	TRBV28	11	CASSLRQGQYF	TGTGCCAGCAGTTTAAGGCAGGGTCAGTACTTC
TRBJ1-2	-	-	TRBV7-9	13	CASSLVGMAGYTF	TGTGCCAGCAGCTTAGTAGGGATGGCGGGCTACACCTTC
TRBJ2-5	-	-	TRBV6-2/TRBV6-3	13	CASSYSRQETQYF	TGTGCCAGCAGTTACTCCAGACAAGAGACCCAGTACTTC
TRBJ2-3	-	-	TRBV7-2	12	CASSWVQDTQYF	TGTGCCAGCAGCTGGGTGCAAGATACGCAGTATTTT
TRBJ1-1	-	-	TRBV3-1/TRBV3-2	16	CASSQETGRRETEAFF	TGTGCCAGCAGCCAAGAAACTGGGAGGCGAGAAACTGAAGCTTTCTTT
TRBJ2-3	-	-	TRBV9	17	CASSTHLGTGTTDTQYF	TGTGCCAGCAGCACCCACCTGGGAACAGGGACAACAGATACGCAGTATTTT
TRBJ2-1	once	-	TRBV24-1	16	CATSERATVSYNEQFF	TGTGCCACCAGTGAAAGAGCGACAGTCTCCTACAATGAGCAGTTCTTC
TRBJ1-1	-	-	TRBV30	13	CAWRLTDGAEAFF	TGTGCCTGGAGGCTCACCGATGGTGCTGAAGCTTTCTTT
TRBJ1-2	-	-	TRBV12-3/TRBV12-4	13	CASSVRVLYGYTF	TGTGCCAGCAGTGTCCGGGTCCTCTATGGCTACACCTTC
TRBJ1-2	-	-	TRBV24-1	13	CATSDHDSYGYTF	TGTGCCACCAGTGACCACGACAGCTATGGCTACACCTTC
TRBJ1-2	-	-	TRBV25-1	13	CATSMGANYGYTF	TGTGCCACCTCGATGGGGGCTAACTATGGCTACACCTTC
TRBJ2-6	-	TRBD1	TRBV27	15	CASTSTGYGANVLTF	TGTGCCAGCACTTCGACAGGGTATGGGGCCAACGTCCTGACTTTC
TRBJ2-3	-	-	TRBV29-1	15	CSVEDLARSTDTQYF	TGCAGCGTTGAAGACCTAGCGAGAAGCACAGATACGCAGTATTTT
TRBJ2-1	-	TRBD2	TRBV27	16	CASSLSASGRPGEQFF	TGTGCCAGCAGTTTATCGGCTAGCGGGAGGCCCGGTGAGCAGTTCTTC
TRBJ1-5	-	-	TRBV2	13	CASREQGHQPQHF	TGTGCCAGCAGGGAACAGGGTCATCAGCCCCAGCATTTT
TRBJ1-1	-	-	TRBV6-5	14	CASRMDRLNTEAFF	TGTGCCAGCAGGATGGACAGATTGAACACTGAAGCTTTCTTT
TRBJ2-3	-	-	TRBV7-3	15	CASSPSPGRPDTQYF	TGTGCCAGCAGTCCCTCCCCCGGGCGGCCAGATACGCAGTATTTT
TRBJ2-7	-	-	TRBV28	15	CASSLWDARAYEQYF	TGTGCCAGCAGTCTTTGGGACGCCCGGGCCTACGAGCAGTACTTC
TRBJ2-4	-	TRBD2	TRBV28	14	CASTMRGDQNIQYF	TGTGCCAGCACTATGCGGGGGGACCAAAACATTCAGTACTTC
TRBJ2-7	-	-	TRBV7-3	14	CASSSTGGPGEQYF	TGTGCCAGCAGCTCAACCGGGGGACCGGGGGAGCAGTACTTC
TRBJ2-5	-	-	TRBV11-2	12	CASSLDRETQYF	TGTGCCAGCAGCTTAGATCGGGAGACCCAGTACTTC
TRBJ1-3	-	-	TRBV28	14	CASSLLGAGNTIYF	TGTGCCAGCAGTTTATTGGGCGCTGGAAACACCATATATTTT
TRBJ1-6	-	-	TRBV7-9	16	CASRGEGGRPNSPLHF	TGTGCCAGCAGAGGAGAGGGGGGGCGCCCTAATTCACCCCTCCACTTT
TRBJ1-3	-	-	TRBV18	17	CASSPNGQTSAGNTIYF	TGTGCCAGCTCACCTAACGGACAGACCTCTGCTGGAAACACCATATATTTT
TRBJ1-2	-	-	TRBV3-1/TRBV3-2	15	CASSHRTVRDYGYTF	TGTGCCAGCAGCCACCGGACAGTTAGGGACTATGGCTACACCTTC
TRBJ2-3	once	TRBD2	TRBV10-3	16	CAISPGTSAARDTQYF	TGTGCCATCAGTCCGGGGACTAGCGCAGCACGGGATACGCAGTATTTT
TRBJ2-7	-	-	TRBV27	13	CASMPGRETEQYF	TGTGCCAGCATGCCGGGTAGGGAAACCGAGCAGTACTTC
TRBJ2-7	-	TRBD1	TRBV18	15	CASSPPGGQGYEQYF	TGTGCCAGCTCACCACCGGGGGGACAGGGCTACGAGCAGTACTTC
TRBJ1-1	-	-	TRBV11-2	15	CASSLDLGIHTEAFF	TGTGCCAGCAGCTTAGATCTAGGTATACACACTGAAGCTTTCTTT
TRBJ1-1	-	-	TRBV27	13	CASSLSQWTEAFF	TGTGCCAGCAGTTTATCTCAGTGGACTGAAGCTTTCTTT
TRBJ2-6	-	-	TRBV5-6	15	CASSPQGFGANVLTF	TGTGCCAGCAGCCCACAGGGTTTTGGGGCCAACGTCCTGACTTTC
TRBJ1-1	-	-	TRBV27	13	CASSLSLGTEAFF	TGTGCCAGCAGTTTATCACTAGGCACTGAAGCTTTCTTT
TRBJ2-3	-	TRBD1	TRBV30	15	CAWTTTGTGTDTQYF	TGTGCCTGGACTACTACCGGGACAGGCACAGATACGCAGTATTTT